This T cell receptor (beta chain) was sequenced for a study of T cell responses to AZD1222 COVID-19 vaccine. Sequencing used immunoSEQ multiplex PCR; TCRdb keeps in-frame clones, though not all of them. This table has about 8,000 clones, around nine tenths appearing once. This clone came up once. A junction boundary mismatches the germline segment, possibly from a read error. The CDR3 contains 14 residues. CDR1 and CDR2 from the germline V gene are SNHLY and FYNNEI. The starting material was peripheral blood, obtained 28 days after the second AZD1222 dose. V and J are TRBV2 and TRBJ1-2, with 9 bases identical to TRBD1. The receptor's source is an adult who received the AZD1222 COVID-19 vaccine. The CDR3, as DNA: TGTGCCAGCAGCGAAGGGACAGGGAGCTATGGCTACACCTTC. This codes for CASSEGTGSYGYTF.